This TCR beta chain was identified in a study of T cells in Graves' hyperthyroidism and ophthalmopathy. Study background: Peripheral blood was drawn at first diagnosis, prior to all treatment. Study results and caveats: Within blood appeared most thyroid clonotypes that had expanded above 0.001.

Pregnant or lactating patients were excluded, as were those with uncontrolled infection or other autoimmune disease. Orbital computed tomography, thyroid ultrasound, serum thyroxine and TRAb, and clinical symptoms together informed the diagnoses. The investigators amplified TCR beta CDR3 regions from RNA transcripts. Primed by the HTBI set, a first-round RT-PCR was run on the TCR CDR3. TCRdb fed the multiplex PCR reads into MiXCR, producing one record per CDR3 protein. The sample shows 600,000 or so distinct CDR3 sequences, around 15% of them seen only once. About this clonotype: Its antigen is undetermined. This may stem from a read error, because a much larger clone lies one nucleotide away.

The TCR comes from a woman aged 25 to 39 with Graves' hyperthyroidism. The sequencing sample was made of blood.

CDR3 sequence (DNA): TGTGCCAGCAAAACTGCAGGGGGATCTAATGAGCAGTACTTC. As protein: CASKTAGGSNEQYF. J is TRBJ2-7 and V is TRBV27; TRBD1 matches 7 bases. The V gene end was trimmed by 7 bases and the J gene end by 7 bases; junction bases not matched to a gene: 13. The CDR3 contains 14 residues. Germline V gene lookup returns CDR1 MNHEY and CDR2 SMNVEV (reference sequence).